The sequence of this T cell receptor beta chain was determined in a study of neoadjuvant anti-PD-1 for oral cavity cancer. Study as a whole: Around day 43, patients without progression received a fourth nivolumab dose before surgery.

Six replicates per PBMC sample, mostly from roughly 500 ng of genomic DNA. Libraries were prepared by immunoSEQ multiplex PCR; TCRdb keeps only in-frame clonotypes and omits some of them. The top ten clones hold around 2.5% of a sample with more than 11,000 clones, roughly 71% of them seen once. The time point was: after neoadjuvant nivolumab, at surgical resection. The patients had HPV-negative, locally advanced oral cavity squamous cell carcinoma. Blood cells were analyzed directly, without culture or expansion. V lost 5 bases, J lost 2 bases, and 6 bases stayed unmatched. The CDR3 totals 15 residues. Germline V lookup: CDR1 SGHTA, CDR2 FQGNSA.

The origin of this receptor is a person aged 35-79 years with oral cavity squamous cell carcinoma. This chain links TRBV7-2 with TRBJ2-7; 10 bases match TRBD2. This specimen consisted of PBMCs, obtained after nivolumab (anti-PD-1) treatment. CDR3 sequence: CASSPSSGGAYEQYF. The DNA for the CDR3 is TGTGCCAGCAGCCCGTCGAGCGGGGGGGCCTACGAGCAGTACTTC.